This T cell receptor (beta chain) appears in the sequencing data of a study of shared clonotypes between healthy human individuals. CDR3 length: 14 residues. Looked up from germline, CDR1 is SGHRS and CDR2 is YFSETQ. V trimming: 0 bases; J trimming: 8 bases; junction bases outside the gene matches: 6. Profiled with immunoSEQ multiplex PCR; TCRdb holds only in-frame clones, not every one. This sample has 600,000 to 700,000 clones, with roughly 72% found just once. This receptor was identified in a woman aged 25 to 39 in good health. V usage is TRBV5-1 and J usage is TRBJ1-2, with 8 bases identical to TRBD1. Input material: memory CD4+ T cells sorted from blood. The subset here: CD45RA-negative fraction. The CDR3 region has the DNA TGCGCCAGCAGCTTGGCGGGACAGGTACAAGGCTACACCTTC. Protein sequence: CASSLAGQVQGYTF.